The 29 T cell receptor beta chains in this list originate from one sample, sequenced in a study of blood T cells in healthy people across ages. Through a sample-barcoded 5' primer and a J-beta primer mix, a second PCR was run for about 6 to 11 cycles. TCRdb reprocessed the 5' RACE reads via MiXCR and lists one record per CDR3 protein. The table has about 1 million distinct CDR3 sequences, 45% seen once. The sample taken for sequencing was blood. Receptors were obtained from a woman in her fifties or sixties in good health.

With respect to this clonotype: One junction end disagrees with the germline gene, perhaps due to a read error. The CDR3 protein is CTSSYSEGSGANVLTF. The CDR3 nucleotides read TGTACCAGCAGTTACTCGGAGGGCTCTGGGGCCAACGTCCTGACTTTC. V is TRBV6-6 and J is TRBJ2-6; D might be TRBD2 (6 bases). CDR3 length: 16 amino acids. The germline V gene encodes CDR1 MNHNY and CDR2 SVGAGI (reference sequence).

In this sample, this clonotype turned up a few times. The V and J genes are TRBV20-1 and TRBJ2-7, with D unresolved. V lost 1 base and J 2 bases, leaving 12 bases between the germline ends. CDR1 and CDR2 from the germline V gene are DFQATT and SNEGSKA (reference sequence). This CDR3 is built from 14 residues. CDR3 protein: CSARAPTPPYEQYF. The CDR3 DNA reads TGCAGTGCTAGAGCCCCGACACCACCCTACGAGCAGTACTTC.

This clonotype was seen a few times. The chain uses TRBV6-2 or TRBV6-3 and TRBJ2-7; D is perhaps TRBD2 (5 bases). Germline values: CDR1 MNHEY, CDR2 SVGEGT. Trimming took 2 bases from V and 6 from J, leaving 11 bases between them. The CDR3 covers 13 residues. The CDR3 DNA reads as TGTGCCAGCAGTTACGTCGGAGGTCCCGAGCAGTACTTC. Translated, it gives CASSYVGGPEQYF.

The CDR3 is CSARSATYSYEQYF. CDR3 in DNA: TGCAGTGCTAGGTCGGCGACGTACTCCTACGAGCAGTACTTC. This sequence joins TRBV20-1 and TRBJ2-7; D gene ambiguous. CDR3 length: 14 amino acids. V dropped 3 bases and J dropped 0 bases, with 12 bases sitting between them. In germline, CDR1 is DFQATT, CDR2 SNEGSKA (reference sequence).

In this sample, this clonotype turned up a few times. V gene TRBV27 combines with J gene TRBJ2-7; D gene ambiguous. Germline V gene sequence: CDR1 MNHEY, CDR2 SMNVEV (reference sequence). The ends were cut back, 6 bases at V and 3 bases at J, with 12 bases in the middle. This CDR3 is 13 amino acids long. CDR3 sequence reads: CASRGRADYEQYF. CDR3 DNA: TGTGCCAGCAGGGGTCGGGCAGACTACGAGCAGTACTTC.

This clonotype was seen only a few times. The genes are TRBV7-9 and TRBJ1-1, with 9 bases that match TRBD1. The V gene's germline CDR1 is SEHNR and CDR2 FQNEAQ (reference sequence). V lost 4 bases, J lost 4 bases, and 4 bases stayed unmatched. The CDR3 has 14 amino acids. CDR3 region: CASSYGQGLTEAFF. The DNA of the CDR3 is TGTGCCAGCAGCTACGGACAGGGGCTCACTGAAGCTTTCTTT.

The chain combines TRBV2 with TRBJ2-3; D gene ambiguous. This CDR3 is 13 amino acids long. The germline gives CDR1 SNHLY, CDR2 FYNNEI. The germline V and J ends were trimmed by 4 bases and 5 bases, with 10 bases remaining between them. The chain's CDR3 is CASSVGQRDTQYF. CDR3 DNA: TGTGCCAGCAGTGTTGGGCAGAGAGATACGCAGTATTTT.

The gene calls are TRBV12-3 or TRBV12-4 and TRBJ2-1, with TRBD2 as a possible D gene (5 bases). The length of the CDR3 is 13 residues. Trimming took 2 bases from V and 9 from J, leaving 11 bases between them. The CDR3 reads CASSLKSGGEQFF. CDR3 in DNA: TGTGCCAGCAGTTTAAAGAGCGGAGGTGAGCAGTTCTTC.

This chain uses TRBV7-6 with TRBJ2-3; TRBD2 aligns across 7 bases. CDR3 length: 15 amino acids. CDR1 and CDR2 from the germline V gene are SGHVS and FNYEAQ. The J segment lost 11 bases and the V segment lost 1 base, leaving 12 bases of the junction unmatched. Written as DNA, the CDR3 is TGTGCCAGCAGCTTAGAGGGACTACCACCGAGGTTGCAGTATTTT. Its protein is CASSLEGLPPRLQYF.

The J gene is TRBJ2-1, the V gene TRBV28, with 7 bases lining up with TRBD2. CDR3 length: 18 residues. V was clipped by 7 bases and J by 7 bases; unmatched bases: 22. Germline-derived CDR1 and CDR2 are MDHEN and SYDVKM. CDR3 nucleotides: TGTGCCAGCACCCGGATGGGGAGGGAGGGATCGATACCGAATGAGCAGTTCTTC. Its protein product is CASTRMGREGSIPNEQFF.

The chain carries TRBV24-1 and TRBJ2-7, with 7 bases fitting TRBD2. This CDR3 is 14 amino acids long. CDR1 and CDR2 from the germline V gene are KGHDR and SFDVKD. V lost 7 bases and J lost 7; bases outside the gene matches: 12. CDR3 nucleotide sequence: TGTGCCACCAGGGAACTAGCGCCGGCTCGGGAGCAGTACTTC. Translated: CATRELAPAREQYF.

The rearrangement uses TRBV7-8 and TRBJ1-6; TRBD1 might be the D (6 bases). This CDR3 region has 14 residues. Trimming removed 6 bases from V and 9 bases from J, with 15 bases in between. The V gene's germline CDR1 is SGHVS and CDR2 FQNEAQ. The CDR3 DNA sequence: TGTGCCAGCAGACCCCGGGGGGCTGGTTCACCCCTCCACTTT. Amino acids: CASRPRGAGSPLHF.

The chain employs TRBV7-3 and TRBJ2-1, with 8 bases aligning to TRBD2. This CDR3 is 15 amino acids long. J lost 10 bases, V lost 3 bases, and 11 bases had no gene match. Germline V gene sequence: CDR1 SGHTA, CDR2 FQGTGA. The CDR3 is CASSFTGGPGREQFF. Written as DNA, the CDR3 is TGTGCCAGCAGCTTCACGGGAGGGCCGGGTCGGGAGCAGTTCTTC.

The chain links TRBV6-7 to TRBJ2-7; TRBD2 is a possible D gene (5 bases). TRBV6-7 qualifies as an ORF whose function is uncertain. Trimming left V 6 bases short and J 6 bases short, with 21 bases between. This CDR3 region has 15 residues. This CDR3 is CASSPTWRLSGEQYF. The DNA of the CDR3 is TGTGCCAGCAGCCCTACTTGGAGGTTAAGCGGCGAGCAGTACTTC.

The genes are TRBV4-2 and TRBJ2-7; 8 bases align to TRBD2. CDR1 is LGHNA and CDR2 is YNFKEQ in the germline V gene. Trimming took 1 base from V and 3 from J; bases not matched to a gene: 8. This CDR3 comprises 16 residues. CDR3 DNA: TGTGCCAGCAGCCAAGGGGGAGCGGGAGCGAACTACGAGCAGTACTTC. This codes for CASSQGGAGANYEQYF.

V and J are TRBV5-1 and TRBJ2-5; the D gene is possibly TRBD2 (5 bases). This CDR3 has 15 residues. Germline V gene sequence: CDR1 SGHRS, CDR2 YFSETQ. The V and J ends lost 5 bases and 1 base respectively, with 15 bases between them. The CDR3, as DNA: TGCGCCAGCAGTCCCGGGAAGGACCCCCAAGAGACCCAGTACTTC. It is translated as CASSPGKDPQETQYF. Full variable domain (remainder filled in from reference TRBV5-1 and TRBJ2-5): KAGVTQTPRYLIKTRGQQVTLSCSPISGHRSVSWYQQTPGQGLQFLFEYFSETQRNKGNFPGRFSGRQFSNSRSEMNVSTLELGDSALYLCASSPGKDPQETQYFGPGTRLLVL.

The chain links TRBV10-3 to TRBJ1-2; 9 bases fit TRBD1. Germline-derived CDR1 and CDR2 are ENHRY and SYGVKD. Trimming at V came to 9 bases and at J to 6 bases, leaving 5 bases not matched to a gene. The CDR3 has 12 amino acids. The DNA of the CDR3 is TGTGCCATACTGGGACAGGGAAATGGCTACACCTTC. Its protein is CAILGQGNGYTF.

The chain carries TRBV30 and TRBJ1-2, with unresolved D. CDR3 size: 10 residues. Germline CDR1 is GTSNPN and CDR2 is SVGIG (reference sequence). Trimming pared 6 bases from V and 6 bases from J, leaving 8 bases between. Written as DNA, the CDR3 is TGTGCCTGCGATACGAATGGCTACACCTTC. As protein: CACDTNGYTF.

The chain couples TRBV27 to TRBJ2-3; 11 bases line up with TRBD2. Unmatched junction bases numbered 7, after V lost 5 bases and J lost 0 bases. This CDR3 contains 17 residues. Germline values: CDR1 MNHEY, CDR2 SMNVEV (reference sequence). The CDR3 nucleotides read TGTGCCAGCAGTCGCCGACTAGCGGGAACTAGCACAGATACGCAGTATTTT. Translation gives CASSRRLAGTSTDTQYF.

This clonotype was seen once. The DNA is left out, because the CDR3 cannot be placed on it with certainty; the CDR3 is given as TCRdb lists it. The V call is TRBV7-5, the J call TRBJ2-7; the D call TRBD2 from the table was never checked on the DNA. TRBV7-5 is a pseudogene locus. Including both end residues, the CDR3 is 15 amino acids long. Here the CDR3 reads CISVSEGGARYEQYF.

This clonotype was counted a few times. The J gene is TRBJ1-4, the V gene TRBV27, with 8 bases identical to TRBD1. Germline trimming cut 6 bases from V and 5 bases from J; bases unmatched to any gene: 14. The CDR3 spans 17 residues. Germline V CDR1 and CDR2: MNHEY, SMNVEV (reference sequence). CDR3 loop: CASSPIPRTGRNEKLFF. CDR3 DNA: TGTGCCAGCAGCCCTATCCCCCGGACAGGGCGGAATGAAAAACTGTTTTTT. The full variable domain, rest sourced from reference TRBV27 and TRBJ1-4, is EAQVTQNPRYLITVTGKKLTVTCSQNMNHEYMSWYRQDPGLGLRQIYYSMNVEVTDKGDVPEGYKVSRKEKRNFPLILESPSPNQTSLYFCASSPIPRTGRNEKLFFGSGTQLSVL.

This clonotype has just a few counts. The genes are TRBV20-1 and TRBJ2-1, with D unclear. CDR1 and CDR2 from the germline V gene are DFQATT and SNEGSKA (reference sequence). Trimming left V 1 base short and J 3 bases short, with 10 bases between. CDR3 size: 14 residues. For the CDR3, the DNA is TGCAGTGCTAGAGCCTCGACTTTCTACAATGAGCAGTTCTTC. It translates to CSARASTFYNEQFF.

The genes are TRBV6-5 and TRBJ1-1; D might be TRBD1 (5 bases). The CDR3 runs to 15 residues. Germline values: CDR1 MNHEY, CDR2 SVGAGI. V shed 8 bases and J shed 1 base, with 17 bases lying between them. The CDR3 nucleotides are TGTGCCAGCTCCTCGGGACTCCTAGGGAACACTGAAGCTTTCTTT. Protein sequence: CASSSGLLGNTEAFF.

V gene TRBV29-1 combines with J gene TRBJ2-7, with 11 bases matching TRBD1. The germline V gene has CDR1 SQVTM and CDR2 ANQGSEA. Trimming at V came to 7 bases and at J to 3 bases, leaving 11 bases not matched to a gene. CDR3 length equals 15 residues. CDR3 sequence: CSADETGTGGYEQYF. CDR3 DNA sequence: TGCAGCGCCGATGAAACCGGGACAGGGGGCTACGAGCAGTACTTC.

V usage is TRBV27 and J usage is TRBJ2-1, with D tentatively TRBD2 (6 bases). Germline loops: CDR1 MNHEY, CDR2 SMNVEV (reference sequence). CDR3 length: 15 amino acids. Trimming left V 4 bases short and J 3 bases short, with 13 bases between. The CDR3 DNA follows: TGTGCCAGCAGTTCTCCGGGACTGTACTACAATGAGCAGTTCTTC. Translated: CASSSPGLYYNEQFF.

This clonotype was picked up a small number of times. The CDR3 is CASSVADRDEQFF. CDR3 bases: TGCGCCAGCAGCGTGGCCGACAGGGATGAGCAGTTCTTC. The chain uses TRBV5-1 and TRBJ2-1; 7 nucleotides agree with TRBD1. The CDR3 is 13 residues long. Trimming removed 4 bases from V and 8 bases from J; junction bases left unmatched: 6. Germline CDR1 SGHRS, CDR2 YFSETQ.

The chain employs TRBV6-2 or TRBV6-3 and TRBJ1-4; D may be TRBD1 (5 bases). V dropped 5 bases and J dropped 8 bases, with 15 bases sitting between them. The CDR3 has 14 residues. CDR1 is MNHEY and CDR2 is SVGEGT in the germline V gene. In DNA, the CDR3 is TGTGCCAGCAGTGACCGGGACCTATGGGAAAAACTGTTTTTT. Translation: CASSDRDLWEKLFF.

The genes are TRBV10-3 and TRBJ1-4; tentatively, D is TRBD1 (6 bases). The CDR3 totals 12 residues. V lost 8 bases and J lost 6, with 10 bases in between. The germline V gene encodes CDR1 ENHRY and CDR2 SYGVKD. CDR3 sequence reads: CAIGQLHEKLFF. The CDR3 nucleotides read TGTGCCATCGGACAGTTACATGAAAAACTGTTTTTT.

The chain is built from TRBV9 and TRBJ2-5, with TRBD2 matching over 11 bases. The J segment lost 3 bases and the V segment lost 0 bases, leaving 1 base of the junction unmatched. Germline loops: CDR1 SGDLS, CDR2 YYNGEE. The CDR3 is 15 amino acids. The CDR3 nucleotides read TGTGCCAGCAGCGTAGTGGGACTAGCGGAAGAGACCCAGTACTTC. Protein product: CASSVVGLAEETQYF.